Presented here are 20 T cell receptor beta chains from one specimen sequenced in a study of cytomegalovirus exposure and HLA in healthy donors. The PCR ran on 60 Vbeta and 13 Jbeta primers. The repertoire was sequenced with immunoSEQ multiplex PCR; TCRdb's copy has only in-frame clones and lacks some. The data hold 210,000 or so clones, with approximately 80% observed a single time. The sample comprised PBMCs. The receptor set was obtained from a woman between 45 and 65 years old in good health and CMV-seropositive.

The chain carries TRBV5-1 and TRBJ1-1, with 7 nucleotides matching TRBD1. Germline CDR1 is SGHRS and CDR2 is YFSETQ. Trimming took 3 bases from V and 4 from J; bases not matched to a gene: 9. The CDR3 has 15 amino acids. CDR3 loop: CASSSYRDRGTEAFF. The DNA of the CDR3 is TGCGCCAGCAGCTCGTACAGGGACAGAGGCACTGAAGCTTTCTTT.

The rearrangement joins TRBV7-2 to TRBJ1-2; 7 bases map to TRBD1. This CDR3 is 13 amino acids long. Germline CDR1 is SGHTA and CDR2 is FQGNSA. The trim removed 7 bases at V and 8 bases at J, leaving 10 bases unmatched. The CDR3 DNA is TGTGCCAGCACCAGAACAGGGGTGTGGGGCTACACCTTC. Encoded protein: CASTRTGVWGYTF.

V usage is TRBV30 and J usage is TRBJ1-2; tentative D call: TRBD1 (5 bases). Germline values: CDR1 GTSNPN, CDR2 SVGIG (reference sequence). Trimming took 0 bases from V and 6 from J, leaving 11 bases between them. CDR3 size: 13 residues. CDR3 DNA sequence: TGTGCCTGGAGTGTACTTCAGGGTAATGGCTACACCTTC. This sequence encodes CAWSVLQGNGYTF.

The chain is built from TRBV7-9 and TRBJ1-4; no reliable D call. V lost 5 bases to trimming and J lost 1 base, with 8 bases between them. Germline V CDR1 and CDR2: SEHNR, FQNEAQ (reference sequence). The CDR3 runs 14 residues. The CDR3 region is CASSRGGTNEKLFF. The CDR3 DNA reads TGTGCCAGCAGCCGGGGAGGAACTAATGAAAAACTGTTTTTT.

V gene TRBV14 combines with J gene TRBJ1-5; unclear D gene. The CDR3 is 15 residues long. V lost 3 bases, J lost 2 bases, and 11 bases lay in between. CDR1 SGHDN and CDR2 FVKESK come from the germline V gene. CDR3 amino acids: CASSHAGRGNQPQHF. The CDR3 coding sequence is TGTGCCAGCAGCCACGCGGGGAGGGGCAATCAGCCCCAGCATTTT.

The CDR3 DNA follows: TGTGCCAGCAGTTATCACAGGGGGCGGATCTATGGCTACACCTTC. Translating gives CASSYHRGRIYGYTF. This rearrangement joins TRBV12-1 to TRBJ1-2; the DNA was not compared with TRBD1, the D call given in the table. TRBV12-1 is a pseudogene locus. The CDR3 is 15 residues long.

This chain joins TRBV6-1 and TRBJ2-1, with TRBD2 matching 13 bases. Germline assignment: CDR1 MNHNS and CDR2 SASEGT. CDR3 size: 14 residues. The CDR3 protein is CAAGGLAGNNEQFF. CDR3 in DNA: TGTGCAGCAGGGGGACTAGCGGGGAACAATGAGCAGTTCTTC.

The V call is TRBV19, the J call TRBJ2-3; TRBD1 aligns across 7 bases. V lost 6 bases to trimming and J lost 0 bases; unmatched junction nucleotides: 12. This CDR3 has 17 amino acids. CDR1 is LNHDA and CDR2 is SQIVND in the germline V gene (reference sequence). The CDR3 DNA reads as TGTGCCAGTAGCGAGACGTTTCCGGGACAGAGCACAGATACGCAGTATTTT. As protein: CASSETFPGQSTDTQYF.

The chain combines TRBV7-9 with TRBJ2-3; TRBD2 agrees at 13 bases. Germline V lookup: CDR1 SEHNR, CDR2 FQNEAQ (reference sequence). With V trimmed by 5 bases and J by 1 base, 6 bases remained unmatched. This CDR3 region has 17 residues. CDR3 coding DNA: TGTGCCAGCAGCCCAGGACTAGCGGGGGCCCGCACAGATACGCAGTATTTT. Amino acids: CASSPGLAGARTDTQYF.

The rearrangement uses TRBV10-3 and TRBJ1-1, with TRBD1 as a possible D gene (5 bases). This CDR3 spans 13 amino acids. V shed 9 bases and J shed 2 bases, with 13 bases lying between them. The germline CDR1 and CDR2 sequences are ENHRY and SYGVKD. In DNA form, the CDR3 reads TGTGCCATTGGCAGGGAGGTCAACACTGAAGCTTTCTTT. This gives the protein CAIGREVNTEAFF.

This rearrangement joins TRBV5-1 to TRBJ2-7, with 7 nucleotides matching TRBD2. Germline CDR1 reads SGHRS; CDR2 reads YFSETQ. The CDR3 totals 13 residues. The V segment lost 4 bases and the J segment 0 bases; nucleotides outside the gene matches: 1. Here the CDR3 reads CASSSGASYEQYF. DNA for the CDR3: TGCGCCAGCAGCAGCGGGGCCTCCTACGAGCAGTACTTC.

V gene TRBV5-5 combines with J gene TRBJ2-2, with D perhaps matching TRBD1 (7 bases). This CDR3 has 15 amino acids. Germline CDR1 SGHKS, CDR2 YYEKEE (reference sequence). V was clipped by 2 bases and J by 6 bases, with 14 bases between them. The CDR3 DNA is TGTGCCAGCAGCTTCACCAGGGGGGAAGCCGGGGAGCTGTTTTTT. As protein: CASSFTRGEAGELFF. The full variable domain, in which reference TRBV5-5 and TRBJ2-2 provide the parts outside the CDR3, is DAGVTQSPTHLIKTRGQQVTLRCSPISGHKSVSWYQQVLGQGPQFIFQYYEKEERGRGNFPDRFSARQFPNYSSELNVNALLLGDSALYLCASSFTRGEAGELFFGEGSRLTVL.

The chain is built from TRBV19 and TRBJ1-5; D perhaps matches TRBD1 (5 bases). Germline values: CDR1 LNHDA, CDR2 SQIVND (reference sequence). CDR3 size: 15 residues. The V and J ends lost 6 bases and 4 bases respectively, with 16 bases between them. The CDR3 here is CASRPTGAGNQPQHF. CDR3 bases: TGTGCCAGTAGGCCCACAGGCGCGGGGAATCAGCCCCAGCATTTT.

The CDR3 coding sequence is TGTGCCAGCAGTCCCGCCGGGACAGCTGCAACTAATGAAAAACTGTTTTTT. It codes for CASSPAGTAATNEKLFF. J is TRBJ1-4 and V is TRBV28; 7 positions agree with TRBD1. CDR3 length: 17 amino acids. Germline V gene data show CDR1 as MDHEN and CDR2 as SYDVKM. V dropped 5 bases and J dropped 0; count of bases not matched to a gene: 9.

The V and J genes are TRBV10-2 and TRBJ1-5; 7 bases align to TRBD1. The CDR3 loop spans 14 amino acids. Trimming removed 5 bases from V and 2 bases from J; junction bases left unmatched: 3. Per germline, CDR1 WSHSY and CDR2 SAAADI. The CDR3 DNA reads TGCGCCAGCAGTACAGGGGAGGGCAATCAGCCCCAGCATTTT. This gives the protein CASSTGEGNQPQHF.

The table lists this clone with a count of one. The gene calls are TRBV9 and TRBJ2-7, with unresolved D. CDR1 is SGDLS, CDR2 YYNGEE, per germline. V lost 0 bases and J lost 0, with 10 bases in between. This CDR3 is 15 amino acids long. CDR3: CASSVGVSPSYEQYF. CDR3 nucleotides: TGTGCCAGCAGCGTAGGAGTATCCCCCTCCTACGAGCAGTACTTC.

The chain carries TRBV7-7 and TRBJ2-2; possibly TRBD2 for D (5 bases). The CDR3 consists of 16 residues. The V and J ends lost 4 bases and 0 bases respectively, with 12 bases between them. CDR1 is SSHAT, CDR2 FNYEAQ, per germline (reference sequence). The CDR3 nucleotides read TGTGCCAGCAGCTGGGGAGAGTTCGCGAACACCGGGGAGCTGTTTTTT. The encoded protein is CASSWGEFANTGELFF.

The chain combines TRBV28 with TRBJ1-5; TRBD1 might be the D (5 bases). The V end lost 2 bases, the J end lost 3 bases, and 14 bases lay between the germline ends. The germline gives CDR1 MDHEN, CDR2 SYDVKM. CDR3 size: 16 residues. DNA of the CDR3: TGTGCCAGCAGTTTACGGGGCGGGGGTCTCAATCAGCCCCAGCATTTT. Amino acid sequence: CASSLRGGGLNQPQHF. The whole variable domain, filled in from reference TRBV28 and TRBJ1-5, reads DVKVTQSSRYLVKRTGEKVFLECVQDMDHENMFWYRQDPGLGLRLIYFSYDVKMKEKGDIPEGYSVSREKKERFSLILESASTNQTSMYLCASSLRGGGLNQPQHFGDGTRLSIL.

This sequence joins TRBV7-7 and TRBJ2-5, with a tentative D call TRBD1 (6 bases). V gave up 5 bases and J gave up 5 bases, with 12 bases separating them. This CDR3 spans 13 amino acids. Germline V lookup: CDR1 SSHAT, CDR2 FNYEAQ (reference sequence). Written as DNA, the CDR3 is TGTGCCAGCAGCGTCAGGGGCGTGGAGACCCAGTACTTC. Protein product: CASSVRGVETQYF.

With regard to this clone: An end of the junction does not agree with germline; a read error may underlie this. The CDR3 region has the DNA TGTACCAGCTCCTCGACAGGAGATAGCAATCAGCCCCAGCATTTT. Its translation: CTSSSTGDSNQPQHF. This chain connects TRBV18 to TRBJ1-5; perhaps TRBD1 as D (6 bases). The CDR3 sequence is 15 residues long. Germline V CDR1 and CDR2: KGHSH, LQKENI.